This T cell receptor beta chain was found in a study of response to subunit inactivated influenza vaccine. From the RT-PCR reads, TCRdb called clonotypes with MiXCR, one entry per CDR3 protein. The profile shows 490,000 or so distinct CDR3 sequences, under 9% of them singletons. This clonotype has a handful of counts. The V and J ends lost 0 bases and 10 bases respectively, with 10 bases between them. This CDR3 is built from 14 residues. Germline assignment: CDR1 SGHTA and CDR2 FQGNSA. The chain is built from TRBV7-2 and TRBJ1-6, with D maybe TRBD1 (5 bases). The TCR originated in a man between 50 and 70 years old who received an inactivated influenza vaccine. The material was PBMCs from blood, obtained around 25 months after vaccination. CDR3 loop: CASSLAQGSSPLHF. The CDR3 bases are TGTGCCAGCAGCTTAGCCCAGGGAAGCTCACCCCTCCACTTT.